The 14 T cell receptor beta chains below were found in one sample sequenced in a study of T cells in Graves' hyperthyroidism and ophthalmopathy. Template material for amplifying TCR beta CDR3 regions consisted of RNA transcripts. Researchers ran a first-round RT-PCR on the TCR CDR3 using the HTBI primer set. MiXCR was run by TCRdb on the multiplex PCR reads, yielding one entry per CDR3 protein. In the table there are around 580,000 distinct CDR3 sequences, 46% of which are singletons. Sequenced sample: peripheral blood or thyroid tissue (not recorded which). These receptors all stem from a woman aged 18-35 years with Graves' hyperthyroidism.

Ten or more counts support this clonotype. The chain has TRBV6-4 and TRBJ2-3; 10 bases map to TRBD1. The length of the CDR3 is 14 residues. Unmatched junction bases numbered 0, after V lost 2 bases and J lost 4 bases. Germline V gene lookup returns CDR1 MRHNA and CDR2 SNTAGT. CDR3 residues: CASSDGTGADTQYF. In DNA, the CDR3 is TGTGCCAGCAGTGACGGGACAGGGGCAGATACGCAGTATTTT.

This clonotype was counted at least ten times. The chain combines TRBV20-1 with TRBJ1-1; 7 nucleotides line up with TRBD1. This CDR3 is built from 12 residues. V was pared by 4 bases and J by 7 bases, with 6 bases of the junction left unmatched. Germline V lookup: CDR1 DFQATT, CDR2 SNEGSKA (reference sequence). CDR3 nucleotide sequence: TGCAGTGCTACCCGGGACAGCCTTGAAGCTTTCTTT. Translation: CSATRDSLEAFF.

The sample holds many counts of this clonotype. J is TRBJ2-7 and V is TRBV20-1; 10 bases are shared with TRBD2. The CDR3 has 15 amino acids. V lost 7 bases to trimming and J lost 3 bases; unmatched junction nucleotides: 12. Germline assignment: CDR1 DFQATT and CDR2 SNEGSKA (reference sequence). CDR3 coding DNA: TGCAGTGGAGGGGCTCTAGCGGGAGATTACTACGAGCAGTACTTC. Translating gives CSGGALAGDYYEQYF.

This clonotype turned up a few times. V gene TRBV20-1 combines with J gene TRBJ1-2; D is perhaps TRBD1 (5 bases). Trimming stripped 3 bases from V and 6 bases from J, with 5 bases between. The CDR3 is made up of 10 amino acids. Looked up from germline, CDR1 is DFQATT and CDR2 is SNEGSKA (reference sequence). The CDR3 bases are TGCAGTGCTAGGGGGGATGGCTACACCTTC. Protein product: CSARGDGYTF.

This chain uses TRBV15 with TRBJ1-2; D unclear. Deletions cut 4 bases from V and 5 bases from J, with 14 bases between. Germline CDR1 and CDR2: LNHNV and YYDKDF (reference sequence). The CDR3 runs 14 residues. The CDR3 protein is CATSTEGRGYGYTF. In DNA, the CDR3 is TGTGCCACCAGCACTGAAGGGAGAGGGTATGGCTACACCTTC.

V is TRBV3-1 and J is TRBJ1-4; no definite D call. Deletions cut 6 bases from V and 4 bases from J, with 9 bases between. The CDR3 extends over 13 amino acids. Germline assignment: CDR1 LGHDT and CDR2 YNNKEL (reference sequence). CDR3 nucleotide sequence: TGTGCCAGCAGGGGTGACCGTAATGAAAAACTGTTTTTT. This translates into CASRGDRNEKLFF.

The rearrangement uses TRBV27 and TRBJ1-5; TRBD1 matches at 8 bases. Germline CDR1 MNHEY, CDR2 SMNVEV (reference sequence). Trimming cost V 2 bases and J 3 bases; bases outside gene matches: 6. The CDR3 contains 16 residues. The CDR3 region has the DNA TGTGCCAGCAGTTTAATGGGGACAGGTTACAATCAGCCCCAGCATTTT. It is translated as CASSLMGTGYNQPQHF.

Ten or more counts support this clonotype. The gene calls are TRBV29-1 and TRBJ1-2, with TRBD1 as a possible D gene (5 bases). The CDR3 has 18 amino acids. Germline CDR1 SQVTM, CDR2 ANQGSEA. Deletions cut 6 bases from V and 2 bases from J, with 28 bases between. CDR3 region: CSVDPGTTNHPSNYGYTF. Here the CDR3 DNA reads TGCAGCGTGGACCCCGGGACGACTAATCACCCATCCAACTATGGCTACACCTTC.

For the CDR3, the DNA is TGTGCCAGCAGTGACTTAGCGGGAGGTACCTACAATGAGCAGTACTTC. It yields the protein CASSDLAGGTYNEQYF. The gene calls are TRBV6-4 and TRBJ2-7; 10 bases agree with TRBD2. Per the germline V gene, CDR1 is MRHNA and CDR2 is SNTAGT. The V gene end was trimmed by 1 base and the J gene end by 7 bases; junction bases not matched to a gene: 10. The length of the CDR3 is 16 residues.

This clonotype occurred many times. This sequence joins TRBV29-1 and TRBJ1-4; D remains unclear. The CDR3 covers 12 residues. Trimming shortened V by 7 bases and J by 3 bases, and 9 bases separated the two germline ends. The germline gives CDR1 SQVTM, CDR2 ANQGSEA. CDR3 sequence reads: CSGETSNEKLFF. The CDR3 DNA reads TGCAGCGGAGAAACCTCTAATGAAAAACTGTTTTTT.

The sample holds many counts of this clonotype. V and J are TRBV7-8 and TRBJ1-1; perhaps TRBD1 as D (5 bases). This CDR3 is built from 14 residues. V gave up 1 base and J gave up 1 base, with 7 bases separating them. Germline V gives CDR1 SGHVS, CDR2 FQNEAQ. The CDR3 DNA reads TGTGCCAGCAGCTTAGGACAGAGGAACACTGAAGCTTTCTTT. Its translation is CASSLGQRNTEAFF.

This clonotype was found many times. CDR3 DNA sequence: TGTGCCAGCAGCACCCGGACAGGGGACTATGGCTACACCTTC. This codes for CASSTRTGDYGYTF. J is TRBJ1-2 and V is TRBV3-1; TRBD1 agrees at 9 bases. V shed 5 bases and J 3 bases; nucleotides not matched to a gene: 4. The germline V gene encodes CDR1 LGHDT and CDR2 YNNKEL (reference sequence). The CDR3 contains 14 residues. Variable domain in full (rest from reference TRBV3-1 and TRBJ1-2): DTAVSQTPKYLVTQMGNDKSIKCEQNLGHDTMYWYKQDSKKFLKIMFSYNNKELIINETVPNRFSPKSPDKAHLNLHINSLELGDSAVYFCASSTRTGDYGYTFGSGTRLTVV.

There are a few counts of this clonotype. V and J are TRBV4-1 and TRBJ1-1, with D perhaps matching TRBD1 (5 bases). V was clipped by 0 bases and J by 4 bases, with 12 bases between them. The CDR3 totals 15 residues. Germline V gene data show CDR1 as MGHRA and CDR2 as YSYEKL. Here the CDR3 reads CASSQDLPGGTEAFF. CDR3 bases: TGCGCCAGCAGCCAAGATCTGCCGGGGGGCACTGAAGCTTTCTTT.

V gene TRBV7-2 combines with J gene TRBJ2-7, with D perhaps given as TRBD1 or TRBD2 (5 bases each). With 1 base removed from V and 3 bases from J, the gap between germline ends came to 13 bases. Germline V gene data show CDR1 as SGHTA and CDR2 as FQGNSA. The CDR3 consists of 15 residues. CDR3 protein: CASSLGPGRVYEQYF. The CDR3 nucleotides read TGTGCCAGCAGCTTAGGTCCAGGGAGAGTCTACGAGCAGTACTTC.